The clone carrying this TCR beta chain appeared a few times. The length of the CDR3 is 14 residues. Trimming cost V 4 bases and J 5 bases, with 14 bases left between them. Germline V gene data show CDR1 as SGHAT and CDR2 as FQDESV (reference sequence). MiXCR, run by TCRdb on the 5' RACE reads, gives a single entry per CDR3 protein. This table holds approximately 50,000 distinct CDR3 sequences, about 12% found once. This sample stems from a study of early T cells in non-severe SARS-CoV-2 infection. The clonotype comes from an adult who was a healthcare worker with PCR-confirmed SARS-CoV-2 infection or an uninfected control (not recorded which). This sequence joins TRBV11-1 and TRBJ1-1; possibly TRBD1 for D (5 bases). The sample in question was whole blood, obtained at baseline. The DNA for the CDR3 is TGTGCCAGCAGCTCACAGGTGGGGAGAACTGAAGCTTTCTTT. It yields the protein CASSSQVGRTEAFF.